Listed here are 2 T cell receptor beta chains from one sample, sequenced in a study of PD-1 blockade in classical Hodgkin lymphoma. Each patient's relapse followed autologous stem cell transplantation, and brentuximab vedotin exposure varied. Libraries were prepared by immunoSEQ multiplex PCR; TCRdb keeps only in-frame clonotypes and omits some of them. The sample records 130,000 to 150,000 clones, 78% being singletons. The source material was peripheral blood mononuclear cells (PBMCs), sampled before the second cycle of nivolumab. Source of these receptors: a human donor with classical Hodgkin lymphoma.

CDR3 protein: CASRFDRSSGNTIYF. The CDR3 DNA follows: TGTGCCAGCAGATTCGACAGGAGCTCTGGAAACACCATATATTTT. The chain has TRBV11-1 and TRBJ1-3; tentatively, D is TRBD1 (6 bases). Germline V gene lookup returns CDR1 SGHAT and CDR2 FQDESV (reference sequence). This CDR3 has 15 amino acids. The V and J ends lost 6 bases and 0 bases respectively, with 12 bases between them.

This clone occurred a few times. The chain couples TRBV9 to TRBJ2-1, with TRBD2 matching over 8 bases. CDR3 length: 17 amino acids. Germline CDR1 reads SGDLS; CDR2 reads YYNGEE. V lost 3 bases and J lost 3; bases outside the gene matches: 11. CDR3: CASSGSGETPYYNEQFF. CDR3 nucleotides: TGTGCCAGCAGCGGTAGCGGGGAGACGCCATACTACAATGAGCAGTTCTTC. Full variable domain (missing parts from reference TRBV9 and TRBJ2-1): DSGVTQTPKHLITATGQRVTLRCSPRSGDLSVYWYQQSLDQGLQFLIQYYNGEERAKGNILERFSAQQFPDLHSELNLSSLELGDSALYFCASSGSGETPYYNEQFFGPGTRLTVL.